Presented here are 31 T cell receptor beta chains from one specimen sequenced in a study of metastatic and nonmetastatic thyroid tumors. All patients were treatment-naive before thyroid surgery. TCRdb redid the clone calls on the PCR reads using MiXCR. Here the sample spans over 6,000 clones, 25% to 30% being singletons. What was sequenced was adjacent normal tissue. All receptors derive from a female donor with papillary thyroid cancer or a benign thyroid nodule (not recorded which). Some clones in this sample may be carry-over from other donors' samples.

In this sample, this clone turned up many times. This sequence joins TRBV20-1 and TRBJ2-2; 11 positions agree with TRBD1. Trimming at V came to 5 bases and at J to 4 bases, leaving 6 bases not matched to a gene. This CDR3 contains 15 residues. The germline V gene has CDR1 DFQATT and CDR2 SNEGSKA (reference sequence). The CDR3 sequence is CSASSGTGGTGELFF. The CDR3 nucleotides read TGCAGTGCTTCTTCCGGGACAGGGGGCACCGGGGAGCTGTTTTTT.

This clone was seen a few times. The CDR3 DNA follows: TGTGCCAGCAGGACAGGGAGCTCCTACAATGAGCAGTTCTTC. Protein product: CASRTGSSYNEQFF. This sequence joins TRBV6-1 and TRBJ2-1; TRBD1 aligns across 7 bases. V lost 6 bases to trimming and J lost 0 bases; unmatched junction nucleotides: 2. Germline CDR1 reads MNHNS; CDR2 reads SASEGT. The CDR3 contains 14 residues.

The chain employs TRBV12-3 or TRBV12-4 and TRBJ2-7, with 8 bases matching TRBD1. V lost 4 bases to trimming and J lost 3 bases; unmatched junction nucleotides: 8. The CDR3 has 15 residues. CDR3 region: CASSSPDRGIYEQYF. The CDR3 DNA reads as TGTGCCAGCAGTTCTCCCGACAGGGGTATCTACGAGCAGTACTTC.

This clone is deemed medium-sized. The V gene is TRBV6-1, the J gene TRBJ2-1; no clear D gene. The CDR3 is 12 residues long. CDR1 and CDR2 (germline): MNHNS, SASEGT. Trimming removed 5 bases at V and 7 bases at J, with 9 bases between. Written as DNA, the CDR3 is TGTGCCAGCAGTTCGAGCAGGAATGAGCAGTTCTTC. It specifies CASSSSRNEQFF.

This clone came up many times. The CDR3 DNA follows: TGTGCCAGCAGCTTACGGACGGGGATTCTAAATGAAAAACTGTTTTTT. Protein sequence: CASSLRTGILNEKLFF. V usage is TRBV14 and J usage is TRBJ1-4; D gene uncertain. CDR1 is SGHDN, CDR2 FVKESK, per germline. With 5 bases removed from V and 5 bases from J, the gap between germline ends came to 18 bases. This CDR3 contains 16 residues.

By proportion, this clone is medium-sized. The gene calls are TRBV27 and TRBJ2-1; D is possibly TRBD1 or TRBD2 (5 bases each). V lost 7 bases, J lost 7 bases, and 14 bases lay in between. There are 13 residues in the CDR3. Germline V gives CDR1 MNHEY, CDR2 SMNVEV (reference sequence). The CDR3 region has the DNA TGTGCCAGCACCGGTGAGGGGATTAATGAGCAGTTCTTC. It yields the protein CASTGEGINEQFF.

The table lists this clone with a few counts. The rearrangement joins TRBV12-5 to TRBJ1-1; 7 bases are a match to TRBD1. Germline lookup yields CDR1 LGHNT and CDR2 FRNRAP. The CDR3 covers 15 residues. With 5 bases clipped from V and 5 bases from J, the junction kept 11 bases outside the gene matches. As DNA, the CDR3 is TGTGCTAGTGGTCCCGGAACAGGGGTGGGGACTGAAGCTTTCTTT. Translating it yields CASGPGTGVGTEAFF.

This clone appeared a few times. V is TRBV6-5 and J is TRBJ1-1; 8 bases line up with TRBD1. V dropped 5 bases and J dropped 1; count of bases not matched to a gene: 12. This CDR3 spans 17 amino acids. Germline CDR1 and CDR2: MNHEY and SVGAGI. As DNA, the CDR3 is TGTGCCAGCAGTCACCCCTCGGACAGGGCTAGGAACACTGAAGCTTTCTTT. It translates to CASSHPSDRARNTEAFF.

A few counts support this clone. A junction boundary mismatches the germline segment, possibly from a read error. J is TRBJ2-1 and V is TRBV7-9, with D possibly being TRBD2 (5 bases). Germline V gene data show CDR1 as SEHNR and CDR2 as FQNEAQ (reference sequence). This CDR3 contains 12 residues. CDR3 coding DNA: TGTGCCAGCGCCGATAACAGAGGGCGAGGAATCTTC. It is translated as CASADNRGRGIF.

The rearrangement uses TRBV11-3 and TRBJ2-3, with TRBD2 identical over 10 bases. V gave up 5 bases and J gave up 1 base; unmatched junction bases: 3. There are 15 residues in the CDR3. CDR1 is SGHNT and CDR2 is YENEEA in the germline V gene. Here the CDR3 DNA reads TGTGCCAGCAGCCCTAGCGGGAGCCGCACAGATACGCAGTATTTT. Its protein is CASSPSGSRTDTQYF.

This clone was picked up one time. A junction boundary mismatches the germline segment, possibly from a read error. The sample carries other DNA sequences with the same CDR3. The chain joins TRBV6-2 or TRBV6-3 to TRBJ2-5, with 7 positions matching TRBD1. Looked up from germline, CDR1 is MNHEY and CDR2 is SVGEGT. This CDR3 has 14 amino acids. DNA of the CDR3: TGTGCCAGCAGTTACTGGGGACAGCAAGAGACGCAGTACTTC. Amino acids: CASSYWGQQETQYF.

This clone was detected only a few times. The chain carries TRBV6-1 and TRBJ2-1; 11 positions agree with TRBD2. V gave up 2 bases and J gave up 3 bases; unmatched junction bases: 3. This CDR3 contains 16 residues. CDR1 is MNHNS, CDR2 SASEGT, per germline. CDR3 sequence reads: CASSEMTSGNYNEQFF. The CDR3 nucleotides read TGTGCCAGCAGTGAAATGACTAGCGGGAACTACAATGAGCAGTTCTTC.

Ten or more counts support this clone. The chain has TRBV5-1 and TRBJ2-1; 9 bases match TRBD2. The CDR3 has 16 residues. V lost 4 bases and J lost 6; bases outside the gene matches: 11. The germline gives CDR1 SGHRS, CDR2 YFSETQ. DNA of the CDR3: TGCGCCAGCAGCCGGTCTGGGGCGGGAGGGTTCAATGAGCAGTTCTTC. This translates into CASSRSGAGGFNEQFF.

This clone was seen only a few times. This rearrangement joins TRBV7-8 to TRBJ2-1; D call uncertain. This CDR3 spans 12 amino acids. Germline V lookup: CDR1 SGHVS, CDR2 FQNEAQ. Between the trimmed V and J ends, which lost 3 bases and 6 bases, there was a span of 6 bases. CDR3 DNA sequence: TGTGCCAGCAGCTTCGCGATCAATGAGCAGTTCTTC. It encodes CASSFAINEQFF.

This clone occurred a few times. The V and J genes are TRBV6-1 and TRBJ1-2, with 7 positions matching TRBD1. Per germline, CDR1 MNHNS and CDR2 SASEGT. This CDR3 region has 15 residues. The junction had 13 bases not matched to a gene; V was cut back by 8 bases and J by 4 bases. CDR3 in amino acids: CASQPSTGTIYGYTF. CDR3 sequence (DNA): TGTGCCAGCCAACCTTCGACAGGGACGATCTATGGCTACACCTTC.

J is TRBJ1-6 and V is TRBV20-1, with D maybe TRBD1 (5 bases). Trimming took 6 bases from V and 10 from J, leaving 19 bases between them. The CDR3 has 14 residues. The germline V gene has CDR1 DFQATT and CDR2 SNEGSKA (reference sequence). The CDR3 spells CSASGTGWGSPLHF. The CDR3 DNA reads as TGCAGTGCCAGTGGAACAGGATGGGGATCACCCCTCCACTTT.

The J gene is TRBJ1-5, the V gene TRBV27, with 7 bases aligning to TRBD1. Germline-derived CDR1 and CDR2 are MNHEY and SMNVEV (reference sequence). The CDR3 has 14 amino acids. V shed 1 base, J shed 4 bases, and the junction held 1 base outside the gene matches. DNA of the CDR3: TGTGCCAGCAGTTTATACAGGGGTAATCAGCCCCAGCATTTT. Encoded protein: CASSLYRGNQPQHF.

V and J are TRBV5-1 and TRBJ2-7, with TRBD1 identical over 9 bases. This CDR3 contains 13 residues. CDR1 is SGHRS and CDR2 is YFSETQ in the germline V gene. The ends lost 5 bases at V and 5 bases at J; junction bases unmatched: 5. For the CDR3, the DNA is TGCGCCAGCAGAGGGACAGGGCGGAACGAGCAGTACTTC. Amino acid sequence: CASRGTGRNEQYF. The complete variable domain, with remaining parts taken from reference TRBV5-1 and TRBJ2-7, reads KAGVTQTPRYLIKTRGQQVTLSCSPISGHRSVSWYQQTPGQGLQFLFEYFSETQRNKGNFPGRFSGRQFSNSRSEMNVSTLELGDSALYLCASRGTGRNEQYFGPGTRLTVT.

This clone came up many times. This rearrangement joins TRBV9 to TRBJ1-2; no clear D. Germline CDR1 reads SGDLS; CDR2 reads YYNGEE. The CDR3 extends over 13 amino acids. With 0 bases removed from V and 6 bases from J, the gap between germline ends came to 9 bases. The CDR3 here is CASSVEFGNGYTF. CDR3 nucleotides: TGTGCCAGCAGCGTAGAGTTTGGAAATGGCTACACCTTC.

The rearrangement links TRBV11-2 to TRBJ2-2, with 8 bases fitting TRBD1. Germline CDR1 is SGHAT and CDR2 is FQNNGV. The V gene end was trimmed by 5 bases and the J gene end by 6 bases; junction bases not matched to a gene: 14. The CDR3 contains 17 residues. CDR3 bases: TGTGCCAGCAGCCCGCACCCGGACAGGGAGTTCCCCGGGGAGCTGTTTTTT. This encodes CASSPHPDREFPGELFF.

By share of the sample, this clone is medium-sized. CDR3 DNA sequence: TGTGCCAGGAATGAGTGGGTGGGCTACGAGCAGTACTTC. This gives the protein CARNEWVGYEQYF. The V gene is TRBV28, the J gene TRBJ2-7; D is unresolved. CDR1 MDHEN and CDR2 SYDVKM come from the germline V gene. This CDR3 spans 13 amino acids. The V end was cut by 9 bases, the J end by 3 bases, with 15 bases between.

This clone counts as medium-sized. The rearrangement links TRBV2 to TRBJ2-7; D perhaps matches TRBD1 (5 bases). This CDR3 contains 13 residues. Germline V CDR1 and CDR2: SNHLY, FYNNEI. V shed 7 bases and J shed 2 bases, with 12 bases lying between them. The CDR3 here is CASKLGRAYEQYV. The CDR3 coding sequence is TGTGCCAGCAAATTGGGGCGAGCCTACGAGCAGTACGTC.

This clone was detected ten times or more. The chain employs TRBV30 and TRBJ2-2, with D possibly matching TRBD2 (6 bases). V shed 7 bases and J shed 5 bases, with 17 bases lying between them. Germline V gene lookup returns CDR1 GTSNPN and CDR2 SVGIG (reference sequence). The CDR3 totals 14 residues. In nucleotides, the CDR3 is TGTGCCTCCACCCGGGACGGAGGGACCGGGGAGCTGTTTTTT. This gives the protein CASTRDGGTGELFF.

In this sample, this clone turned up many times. CDR3 loop: CASSTRGDGNTGELFF. The CDR3 DNA reads as TGTGCCAGCAGCACGAGGGGGGACGGGAACACCGGGGAGCTGTTTTTT. This chain connects TRBV9 to TRBJ2-2, with D perhaps given as TRBD1 or TRBD2 (6 bases each). Germline-derived CDR1 and CDR2 are SGDLS and YYNGEE. The CDR3 extends over 16 amino acids. V lost 4 bases to trimming and J lost 1 base, with 14 bases between them.

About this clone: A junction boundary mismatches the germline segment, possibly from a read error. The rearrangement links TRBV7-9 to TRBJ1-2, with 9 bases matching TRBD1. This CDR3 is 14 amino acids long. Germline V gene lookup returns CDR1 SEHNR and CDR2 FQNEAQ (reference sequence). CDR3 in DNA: TGTGCCAGCAGCACCGGACAGGGGCGCCATGGCTATACCTTC. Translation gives CASSTGQGRHGYTF.

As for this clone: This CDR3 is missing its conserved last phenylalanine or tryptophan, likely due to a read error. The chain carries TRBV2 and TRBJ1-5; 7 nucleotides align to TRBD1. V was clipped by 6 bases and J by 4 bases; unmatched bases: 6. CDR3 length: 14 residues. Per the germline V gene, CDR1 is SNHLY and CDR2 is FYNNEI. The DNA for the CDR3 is TGTGCCAGCAGAGGACAGGCGATAAATCAGCCCCAGCATTCT. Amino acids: CASRGQAINQPQHS.

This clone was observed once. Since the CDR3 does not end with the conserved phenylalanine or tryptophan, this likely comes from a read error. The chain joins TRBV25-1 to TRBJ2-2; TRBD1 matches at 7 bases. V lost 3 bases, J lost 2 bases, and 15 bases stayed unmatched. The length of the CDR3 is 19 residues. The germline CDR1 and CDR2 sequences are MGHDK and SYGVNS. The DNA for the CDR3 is TGTGCCAGCAGTGAGTTCCTTTGGACAGGTCTTCAAAACACCGGGGAGCTGTTTTAT. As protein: CASSEFLWTGLQNTGELFY.

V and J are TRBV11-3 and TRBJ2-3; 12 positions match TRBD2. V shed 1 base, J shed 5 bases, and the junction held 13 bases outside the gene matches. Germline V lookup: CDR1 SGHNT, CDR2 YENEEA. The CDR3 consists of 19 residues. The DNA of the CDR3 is TGTGCCAGCAGCTTAGTCGTGACTAGCGGGAGTCGGGCACAAGATACGCAGTATTTT. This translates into CASSLVVTSGSRAQDTQYF.

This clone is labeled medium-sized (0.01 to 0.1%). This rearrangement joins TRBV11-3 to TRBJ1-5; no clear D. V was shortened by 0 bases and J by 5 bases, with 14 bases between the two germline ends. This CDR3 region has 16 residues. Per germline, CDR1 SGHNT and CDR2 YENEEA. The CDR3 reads CASSLEGGFLDQPQHF. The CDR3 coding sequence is TGTGCCAGCAGCTTAGAAGGAGGGTTTCTGGATCAGCCCCAGCATTTT.

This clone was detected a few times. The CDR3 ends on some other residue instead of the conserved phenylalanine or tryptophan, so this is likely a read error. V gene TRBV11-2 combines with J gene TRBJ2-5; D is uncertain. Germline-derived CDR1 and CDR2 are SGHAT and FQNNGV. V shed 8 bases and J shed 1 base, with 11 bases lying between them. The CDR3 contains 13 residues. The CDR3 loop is CASRPSPQETQYL. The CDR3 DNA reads TGTGCCAGCCGTCCCAGTCCCCAAGAGACCCAGTACTTA.

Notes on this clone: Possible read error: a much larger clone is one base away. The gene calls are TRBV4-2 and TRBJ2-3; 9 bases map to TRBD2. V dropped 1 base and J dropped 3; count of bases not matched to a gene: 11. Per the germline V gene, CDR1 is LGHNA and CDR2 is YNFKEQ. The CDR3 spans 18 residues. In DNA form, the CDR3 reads TGTGCCAGCAGCCAAGGAGGATGTAGCGGGAGCGGGACAGATACGCAGTATTTT. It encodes CASSQGGCSGSGTDTQYF.